One and the same sample provided the 3 T cell receptor beta chains below, sequenced in a study of CD8+CD57+ T cells in acquired aplastic anemia. TCR beta VDJ and CDR3 profiling used genomic DNA as template. TCRdb re-analysed the reads in MiXCR, keeping a single row per CDR3 protein. The sample records more than 150,000 distinct CDR3 sequences, 40% to 55% being singletons. Sequenced sample: sorted CD4+, CD8+, or CD8+CD57+ T cells (not recorded which) from PBMCs. The origin of the receptors is a human donor in good health.

This clonotype was observed many times. The chain couples TRBV7-3 to TRBJ2-2; tentatively, D is TRBD1 or TRBD2 (6 bases each). V shed 5 bases and J shed 5 bases, with 15 bases lying between them. The CDR3 spans 15 residues. The germline gives CDR1 SGHTA, CDR2 FQGTGA. The CDR3 DNA follows: TGTGCCAGCAGCCCCGGCAGGGGAGGAACCGGGGAGCTGTTTTTT. This translates into CASSPGRGGTGELFF.

CDR3 nucleotide sequence: TGTGCCAGCACCTCGATCCCGGGACTGAAAAACTACGAGCAGTACTTC. As protein: CASTSIPGLKNYEQYF. The chain joins TRBV27 to TRBJ2-7; tentative D call: TRBD2 (6 bases). V shed 7 bases and J shed 3 bases, with 22 bases lying between them. This CDR3 is built from 16 residues. The germline gives CDR1 MNHEY, CDR2 SMNVEV (reference sequence).

In its sample, this clonotype was seen a few times. This chain connects TRBV11-1 to TRBJ2-5; 13 bases are a match to TRBD2. V trimming: 5 bases; J trimming: 5 bases; junction bases outside the gene matches: 11. The germline V gene encodes CDR1 SGHAT and CDR2 FQDESV (reference sequence). The CDR3 extends over 17 amino acids. This CDR3 is CASSPVGLAGVLETQYF. The CDR3 bases are TGTGCCAGCAGCCCAGTCGGACTAGCGGGAGTCTTGGAGACCCAGTACTTC.